This TCR beta chain is drawn from a study of T-cell memory formation after mild COVID-19. For the study at large: TCR clusters were mostly donor specific.

Sample barcodes and UMIs were carried by the TCR alpha and TCR beta cDNA libraries that 5'RACE generated with constant-segment primers. MiXCR, applied by TCRdb to the 5' RACE reads, yields one record per CDR3 protein. The sample carries 470,000 or so distinct CDR3 sequences, over 15% recorded once. Findings of the study overall: Clones that contracted clustered mainly in CM and EM if CD4+ and in EMRA if CD8+. The finding that pre-infection memory included some responding clones suggested that cross-reactive memory joined.

CDR1 and CDR2 from the germline V gene are SGHTA and FQGNSA. The V gene end was trimmed by 4 bases and the J gene end by 2 bases; junction bases not matched to a gene: 3. CDR3 length: 14 residues. There are a few counts of this clonotype. Antigen unknown. Specimen: PBMCs or a T cell subset sorted from them (not recorded which). The sequence came from an adult woman who had mild COVID-19 (a few samples of this study predate the infection). Cell type and time point are not known. The chain uses TRBV7-2 and TRBJ2-7; 9 bases agree with TRBD2. CDR3 in DNA: TGTGCCAGCAGCTCTAGCGGGACGACCTACGAGCAGTACTTC. This codes for CASSSSGTTYEQYF.